This T cell receptor (beta chain) was obtained from a study of blood T cell repertoires in COVID-19. This clone was recorded once. Repertoires were generated with immunoSEQ multiplex PCR, while TCRdb's copy carries only in-frame clones and drops some. Here the sample spans some 100,000 clones, around nine tenths being singletons. This receptor was obtained from a man between 50 and 59 years old with acute or convalescent COVID-19. Sequencing was performed on peripheral blood.

The DNA for the CDR3 is TGTGCCAGTAGTATTTCTGGGGCGCTGCACACTGAAGCTTTCTTT. Translated, it gives CASSISGALHTEAFF. The chain employs TRBV19 and TRBJ1-1; D might be TRBD1 (5 bases). Germline CDR1 LNHDA, CDR2 SQIVND (reference sequence). Trimming left V 3 bases short and J 3 bases short, with 14 bases between. This CDR3 is 15 amino acids long. Variable domain in full (rest from reference TRBV19 and TRBJ1-1): DGGITQSPKYLFRKEGQNVTLSCEQNLNHDAMYWYRQDPGQGLRLIYYSQIVNDFQKGDIAEGYSVSREKKESFPLTVTSAQKNPTAFYLCASSISGALHTEAFFGQGTRLTVV.